This TCR beta chain was documented in a study of blood T cell repertoires in COVID-19. About the research overall: Whether acute or convalescent, the COVID-19 samples came from the United States, Italy and Spain. PBMCs, B-cell-depleted T cells, or T cells were the source of the cDNA or gDNA that made up the material.

Authors' analysis steps: Amplified reference gene primers provided the basis for estimating nucleated cell counts. Repertoires were generated with immunoSEQ multiplex PCR, while TCRdb's copy carries only in-frame clones and drops some. The V and J calls and the clone size are those of that table, but D and trimming were determined from the DNA. The repertoire holds approximately 250,000 clones, with over 75% as singletons. In germline, CDR1 is MGHRA, CDR2 YSYEKL. The ends lost 3 bases at V and 2 bases at J; junction bases unmatched: 0. This CDR3 contains 15 residues. Sample: peripheral blood. This chain uses TRBV4-1 with TRBJ2-7; TRBD2 aligns across 14 bases. The clonotype comes from a human donor in a cohort sampled during active COVID-19. The CDR3 DNA is TGCGCCAGCAGCCAGGGACTAGCGGGGGCCTACGAGCAGTACTTC. Translating gives CASSQGLAGAYEQYF.